This T cell receptor beta chain was observed in a study of naive and memory T cell subsets. The beta constant-region primer was an equimolar mix of two oligonucleotides covering TRBC1 and TRBC2. Ligation attached a single-stranded oligonucleotide with a 12-nucleotide UMI and the SP2 primer to the cDNA 3' end. TCRdb re-called the UMI-ligation and nested PCR reads with MiXCR, one entry per CDR3 protein. Seen here are roughly 91,000 distinct CDR3 sequences, approximately 14% observed once, and the top ten hold over 0.75%. Study-wide results and caveats: In naive cells, over 90% of TCR sequences were seen only once.

Regarding this clonotype: Its matching antigen is unknown.

Alpha and beta libraries were amplified separately from the second PCR onward. CMV status came from CD4+ IFNgamma after overnight CMV lysate stimulation. This TCR was recovered from a human donor in good health. The source material was central memory CD4+ T cells from blood.

CDR3 in amino acids: CASSHSGGDNEQFF. In nucleotides, the CDR3 is TGCGCCAGCAGCCATAGCGGGGGGGACAATGAGCAGTTCTTC. The gene calls are TRBV5-1 and TRBJ2-1; 11 bases line up with TRBD2. Germline V gives CDR1 SGHRS, CDR2 YFSETQ. Trimming took 4 bases from V and 5 from J; bases not matched to a gene: 2. CDR3 length: 14 amino acids.